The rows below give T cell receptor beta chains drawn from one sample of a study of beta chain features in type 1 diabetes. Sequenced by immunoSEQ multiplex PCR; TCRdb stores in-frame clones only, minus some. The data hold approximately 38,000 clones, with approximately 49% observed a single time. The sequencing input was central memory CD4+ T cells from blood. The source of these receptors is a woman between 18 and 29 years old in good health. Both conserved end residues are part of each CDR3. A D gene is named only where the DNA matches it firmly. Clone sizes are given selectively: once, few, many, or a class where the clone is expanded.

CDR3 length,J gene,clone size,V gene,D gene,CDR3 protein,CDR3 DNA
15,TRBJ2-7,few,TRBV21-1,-,CASSPNRDTHYEQYF,TGTGCCAGCAGCCCGAACCGGGACACACACTACGAGCAGTACTTC
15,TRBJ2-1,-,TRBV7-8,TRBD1,CASSLGTGEFVEQFF,TGTGCCAGCAGCTTAGGGACAGGGGAGTTTGTTGAGCAGTTCTTC
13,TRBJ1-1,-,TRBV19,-,CASRRKENTEAFF,TGTGCCAGTAGGCGGAAAGAGAACACTGAAGCTTTCTTT
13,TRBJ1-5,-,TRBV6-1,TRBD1,CASCKDRRQPQHF,TGTGCCAGCTGCAAGGACAGGAGACAGCCCCAGCATTTT
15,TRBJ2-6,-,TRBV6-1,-,CASSVGGTGANVLTF,TGTGCCAGCAGTGTCGGGGGTACTGGGGCCAACGTCCTGACTTTC
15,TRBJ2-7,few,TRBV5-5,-,CASSTRQDDSYEQYF,TGTGCCAGCAGCACCCGACAGGACGACTCCTACGAGCAGTACTTC
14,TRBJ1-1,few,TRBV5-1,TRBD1,CASRQGTANTEAFF,TGCGCCAGCAGACAGGGGACGGCGAACACTGAAGCTTTCTTT
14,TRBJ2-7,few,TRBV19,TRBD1,CASAPGTGDLEQYF,TGTGCCAGTGCCCCGGGGACAGGGGACCTTGAGCAGTACTTC
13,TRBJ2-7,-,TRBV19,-,CASSGRGFTEQYF,TGTGCCAGTAGTGGAAGGGGTTTCACCGAGCAGTACTTC
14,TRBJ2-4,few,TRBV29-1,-,CSVESGIAKNIQYF,TGCAGCGTTGAATCGGGGATAGCCAAAAACATTCAGTACTTC
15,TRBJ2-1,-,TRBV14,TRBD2,CASTQLAGGNNEQFF,TGTGCCAGCACCCAACTAGCGGGAGGAAACAATGAGCAGTTCTTC
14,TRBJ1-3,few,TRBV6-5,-,CASSPGHSGNTIYF,TGTGCCAGCAGTCCAGGTCACTCTGGAAACACCATATATTTT
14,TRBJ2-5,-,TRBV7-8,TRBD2,CASSLAGGRETQYF,TGTGCCAGCAGCTTGGCGGGAGGACGAGAGACCCAGTACTTC
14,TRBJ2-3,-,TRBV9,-,CASSVGGVADTQYF,TGTGCCAGCAGCGTAGGGGGGGTGGCAGATACGCAGTATTTT
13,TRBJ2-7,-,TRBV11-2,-,CASSLAPASGQYF,TGTGCCAGCAGCTTAGCTCCTGCCTCAGGGCAGTACTTC
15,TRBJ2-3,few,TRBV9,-,CASSVTSLSTDTQYF,TGTGCCAGCAGCGTTACTAGTCTTAGCACAGATACGCAGTATTTT
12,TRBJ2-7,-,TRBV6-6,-,CASLGGSYEQYF,TGTGCCAGCTTGGGAGGATCCTACGAGCAGTACTTC
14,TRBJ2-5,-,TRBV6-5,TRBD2,CASSTGLARETQYF,TGTGCCAGCAGTACGGGACTAGCGCGAGAGACCCAGTACTTC
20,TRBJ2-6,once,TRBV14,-,CASSLASRGVPLSGANVLTF,TGTGCCAGCAGCCTGGCCTCCAGGGGGGTCCCTCTCTCTGGGGCCAACGTCCTGACTTTC
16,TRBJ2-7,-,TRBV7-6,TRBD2,CASSKGLAGDTYEQYF,TGTGCCAGCAGCAAGGGACTAGCGGGAGATACCTACGAGCAGTACTTC
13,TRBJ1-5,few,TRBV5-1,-,CASSSGIGQPQHF,TGCGCCAGCAGCTCGGGGATTGGCCAGCCCCAGCATTTT
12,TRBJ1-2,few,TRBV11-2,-,CASSLGGYGYTF,TGTGCCAGCAGCTTGGGAGGATATGGCTACACCTTC
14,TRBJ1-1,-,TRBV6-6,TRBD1,CASSYQGGVNEAFF,TGTGCCAGCAGTTACCAGGGGGGCGTCAATGAAGCTTTCTTT
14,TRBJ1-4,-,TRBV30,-,CAWSLRDLRRGLFF,TGTGCCTGGAGCCTGCGGGACCTCCGACGGGGACTGTTTTTT
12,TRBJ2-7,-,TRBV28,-,CASSLVGSEQYF,TGTGCCAGCAGTTTAGTGGGCAGCGAGCAGTACTTC
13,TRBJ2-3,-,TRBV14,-,CASSTPGADTQYF,TGTGCCAGCAGCACTCCCGGGGCAGATACGCAGTATTTT
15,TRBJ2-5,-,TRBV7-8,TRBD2,CASSLLYGGQETQYF,TGTGCCAGCAGCTTATTATACGGGGGGCAAGAGACCCAGTACTTC
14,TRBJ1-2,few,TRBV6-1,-,CASRDEQGNYGYTF,TGTGCCAGCAGGGATGAACAGGGAAACTATGGCTACACCTTC
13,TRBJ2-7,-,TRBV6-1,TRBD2,CASRTGGGYEQYF,TGTGCCAGCAGGACGGGAGGAGGTTACGAGCAGTACTTC
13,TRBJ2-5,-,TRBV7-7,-,CASSRGNQETQYF,TGTGCTAGCAGCCGGGGGAACCAAGAGACCCAGTACTTC
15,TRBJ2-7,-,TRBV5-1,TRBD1,CASSLSQGYFHEQYF,TGCGCCAGCAGCTTGTCACAGGGGTATTTCCACGAGCAGTACTTC
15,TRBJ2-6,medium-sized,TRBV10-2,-,CASSDTGSGANVLTF,TGCGCCAGCAGTGATACAGGTTCTGGGGCCAACGTCCTGACTTTC
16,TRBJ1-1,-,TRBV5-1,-,CASSQQRRAANTEAFF,TGCGCCAGCAGCCAGCAGCGCCGCGCAGCGAACACTGAAGCTTTCTTT
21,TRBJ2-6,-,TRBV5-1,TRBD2,CASSLVTSGGGKSSGANVLTF,TGCGCCAGCAGCTTGGTTACAAGCGGGGGCGGGAAAAGTTCTGGGGCCAACGTCCTGACTTTC
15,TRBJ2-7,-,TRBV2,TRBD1,CASRDPGQGINEQYF,TGTGCCAGCAGGGATCCGGGACAGGGAATCAACGAGCAGTACTTC
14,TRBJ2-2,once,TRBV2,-,CASSTRQNTGELFF,TGTGCCAGCAGTACTCGACAGAACACCGGGGAGCTGTTTTTT
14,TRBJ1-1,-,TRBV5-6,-,CASSLIKLNTEAFF,TGTGCCAGCAGCTTAATAAAATTGAACACTGAAGCTTTCTTT
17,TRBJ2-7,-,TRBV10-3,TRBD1,CAISDPGQGPSSYEQYF,TGTGCCATCAGTGATCCGGGACAGGGACCTTCTTCCTACGAGCAGTACTTC
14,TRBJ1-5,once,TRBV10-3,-,CATTSGTQNQPQHF,TGTGCCACCACGAGCGGGACACAAAATCAGCCCCAGCATTTT
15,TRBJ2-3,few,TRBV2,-,CASKDRPLSTDTQYF,TGTGCCAGCAAGGACAGACCTTTGAGCACAGATACGCAGTATTTT
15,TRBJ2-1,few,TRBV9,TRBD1,CASSSGQGRVNEQFF,TGTGCCAGCAGCTCTGGACAGGGAAGAGTGAATGAGCAGTTCTTC
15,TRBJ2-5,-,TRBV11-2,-,CASRRLDGSQETQYF,TGTGCCAGCCGCCGACTCGACGGGTCCCAAGAGACCCAGTACTTC
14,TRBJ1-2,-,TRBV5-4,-,CASSFYGILYGYTF,TGTGCCAGCAGCTTTTACGGGATACTCTATGGCTACACCTTC
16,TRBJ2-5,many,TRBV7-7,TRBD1,CASSLPGQGAGETQYF,TGTGCTAGCAGCTTGCCGGGACAGGGGGCGGGAGAGACCCAGTACTTC
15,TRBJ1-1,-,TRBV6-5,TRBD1,CASRRSRDRGAEAFF,TGTGCCAGCAGACGAAGCCGGGACAGGGGTGCTGAAGCTTTCTTT
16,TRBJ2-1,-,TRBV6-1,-,CASSDPGAESGNEQFF,TGTGCCAGCAGTGACCCGGGAGCGGAGAGTGGCAATGAGCAGTTCTTC